These T cell receptor beta chains were read from a single sample in a study of breast tumors, draining lymph nodes, adjacent tissues. TCRdb itself ran the multiplex PCR reads through MiXCR, one entry per CDR3 protein. The sample has approximately 230,000 distinct CDR3 sequences, less than 40% seen once. The sample was axillary lymph node tissue. The receptors originated from a female donor with breast cancer. Some clones in this sample may be carry-over from other donors' samples. Both conserved end residues are part of each CDR3. Each record gives: CDR3 DNA, CDR3 protein, J gene, V gene, D gene, clone size. D genes are given only for firm matches. Expanded clones get a size class; other rows say once, few or many, or leave the size out.

CDR3nt: TGCAGTGCTCTCGGACAGGGAGGTAATTCACCCCTCCACTTT
CDR3aa: CSALGQGGNSPLHF
j_gene: TRBJ1-6
v_gene: TRBV20-1
d_gene: TRBD1
abundance: .

CDR3nt: TGTGCCAGCAGTTTCATGGTTTCTGTGTTCGCCATATATTTT
CDR3aa: CASSFMVSVFAIYF
j_gene: TRBJ1-3
v_gene: TRBV12-3/TRBV12-4
d_gene: .
abundance: many

CDR3nt: TGTGCCAGCAGTTACTCCGCCGGGCAGGGCGATCAGCCCCAGCATTTT
CDR3aa: CASSYSAGQGDQPQHF
j_gene: TRBJ1-5
v_gene: TRBV6-5
d_gene: .
abundance: many

CDR3nt: TGCAGTGCTAGGGCAGGGGGGTCTAGGACCCAGTACTTC
CDR3aa: CSARAGGSRTQYF
j_gene: TRBJ2-5
v_gene: TRBV20-1
d_gene: .
abundance: once

CDR3nt: TGTGCCAGTAGTTTGGGTAGCGGGGGTGCTGGGGCCAACGTCCTGACTTTC
CDR3aa: CASSLGSGGAGANVLTF
j_gene: TRBJ2-6
v_gene: TRBV19
d_gene: TRBD2
abundance: .

CDR3nt: TGTGCCAGCAGGATGGACAAAGGACAGGGGGCGCATGGCTACACCTTC
CDR3aa: CASRMDKGQGAHGYTF
j_gene: TRBJ1-2
v_gene: TRBV7-9
d_gene: TRBD1
abundance: .

CDR3nt: TGTGCCAGCAGCTCCGAAGGCCGCAGTCAGCCCCAGCATTTT
CDR3aa: CASSSEGRSQPQHF
j_gene: TRBJ1-5
v_gene: TRBV7-2
d_gene: .
abundance: many

CDR3nt: TGCAGTGCTAGAGGAGGGGGAGAGACCCAGTACTTC
CDR3aa: CSARGGGETQYF
j_gene: TRBJ2-5
v_gene: TRBV20-1
d_gene: .
abundance: many

CDR3nt: TGTGCCAGCAGCCACAGGGGCGGAGGCTCTGGAAACACCATATATTTT
CDR3aa: CASSHRGGGSGNTIYF
j_gene: TRBJ1-3
v_gene: TRBV7-2
d_gene: TRBD1
abundance: .

CDR3nt: TGTGCCAGCAGGATGCCGGGACAGGGGAGGACTAATGAAAAACTGTTTTTT
CDR3aa: CASRMPGQGRTNEKLFF
j_gene: TRBJ1-4
v_gene: TRBV2
d_gene: TRBD1
abundance: .

CDR3nt: TGTGCCAGCAGTTTTTCAGCGGGAGCGCTTACGCAGTATTTT
CDR3aa: CASSFSAGALTQYF
j_gene: TRBJ2-3
v_gene: TRBV27
d_gene: TRBD2
abundance: .

CDR3nt: TGCAGTGCTAGATCAGGGGTGGATCAGCCCCAGCATTTT
CDR3aa: CSARSGVDQPQHF
j_gene: TRBJ1-5
v_gene: TRBV20-1
d_gene: .
abundance: many

CDR3nt: TGTGCCAGCAGTCGACCATGCGTCAGGTCCAGGCGGGGGTACGAGCAGTACTTC
CDR3aa: CASSRPCVRSRRGYEQYF
j_gene: TRBJ2-7
v_gene: TRBV12-3/TRBV12-4
d_gene: TRBD2
abundance: many

CDR3nt: TGTGCCAGCAGCGTTCGCGGGGGGAGCTCCTACGAGCAGTACTTC
CDR3aa: CASSVRGGSSYEQYF
j_gene: TRBJ2-7
v_gene: TRBV9
d_gene: TRBD2
abundance: many

CDR3nt: TGCGCCAGCAGCCAAGATAGTAGCGGGGGGCCCTACGAGCAGTACTTC
CDR3aa: CASSQDSSGGPYEQYF
j_gene: TRBJ2-7
v_gene: TRBV4-1
d_gene: TRBD2
abundance: many

CDR3nt: TGTGCCAGCAGCCAACTGACAGGGAATAATTCACCCCTCCACTTT
CDR3aa: CASSQLTGNNSPLHF
j_gene: TRBJ1-6
v_gene: TRBV7-9
d_gene: TRBD1
abundance: .

CDR3nt: TGCAGCGTTAGTGGTCAGGGGAATTACGAGCAGTACTTC
CDR3aa: CSVSGQGNYEQYF
j_gene: TRBJ2-7
v_gene: TRBV29-1
d_gene: .
abundance: many

CDR3nt: TGTGCCAGCGGACCAGCGGGGGGAATCACAGATACGCAGTATTTT
CDR3aa: CASGPAGGITDTQYF
j_gene: TRBJ2-3
v_gene: TRBV6-2/TRBV6-3
d_gene: TRBD2
abundance: .

CDR3nt: TGTGCCAGCAGTGGAAACAGGGGAGGACCAGCCTACGAGCAGTACTTC
CDR3aa: CASSGNRGGPAYEQYF
j_gene: TRBJ2-7
v_gene: TRBV6-4
d_gene: .
abundance: many

CDR3nt: TGCGCCAGCAGCTTCCGAGTGGGCCCGATCGCCCAGGGCCCAACACAGCAGACCCAGTACTTC
CDR3aa: CASSFRVGPIAQGPTQQTQYF
j_gene: TRBJ2-5
v_gene: TRBV5-1
d_gene: .
abundance: .

CDR3nt: TGTGCCAGCAGCTCAAGAGGCCACCAGCGGGGGGGACATGAGCAGTTCTTC
CDR3aa: CASSSRGHQRGGHEQFF
j_gene: TRBJ2-1
v_gene: TRBV7-8
d_gene: TRBD2
abundance: many

CDR3nt: TGTGCCAGCATGTCGCGGGGGGCTAGAGGTGCCGGGGAGCTGTTTTTC
CDR3aa: CASMSRGARGAGELFF
j_gene: TRBJ2-2
v_gene: TRBV2
d_gene: TRBD2
abundance: .

CDR3nt: TGTGCCAGCAGTCCCACCCCCCCCAGGGGCAGAGGGGGGGAGCTGTTTTTT
CDR3aa: CASSPTPPRGRGGELFF
j_gene: TRBJ2-2
v_gene: TRBV27
d_gene: .
abundance: few

CDR3nt: TGTGCCAGCAGTTACCGTGGACTAGCGGGGGGGCCCCAAGAGACCCAGTACTTC
CDR3aa: CASSYRGLAGGPQETQYF
j_gene: TRBJ2-5
v_gene: TRBV6-6
d_gene: TRBD2
abundance: .

CDR3nt: TGTGCCACCAGGGGTGACACCGGGGAGACCCAGTACTTC
CDR3aa: CATRGDTGETQYF
j_gene: TRBJ2-5
v_gene: TRBV10-3
d_gene: .
abundance: once

CDR3nt: TGTGCCAGCAGCCCGGGGACTACCCGGGACGAGACCCAGTACTTC
CDR3aa: CASSPGTTRDETQYF
j_gene: TRBJ2-5
v_gene: TRBV5-4
d_gene: TRBD2
abundance: .

CDR3nt: TGTGCCAGCAGTTACGCTGAGACCCAGTACTTC
CDR3aa: CASSYAETQYF
j_gene: TRBJ2-5
v_gene: TRBV6-5
d_gene: .
abundance: .

CDR3nt: TGTGCCAGCACCACCAACAGGGGGCAAGAAAAACTGTTTTTT
CDR3aa: CASTTNRGQEKLFF
j_gene: TRBJ1-4
v_gene: TRBV12-3/TRBV12-4
d_gene: TRBD1
abundance: many

CDR3nt: TGTGCCAGCAGTACGACAGGGGGATTCTACGAGCAGTACTTC
CDR3aa: CASSTTGGFYEQYF
j_gene: TRBJ2-7
v_gene: TRBV7-3
d_gene: TRBD1
abundance: .

CDR3nt: TGTGCCAGCGGAATAGCGGGTCTCTGGAGTTCACCCCTCCACTTT
CDR3aa: CASGIAGLWSSPLHF
j_gene: TRBJ1-6
v_gene: TRBV7-3
d_gene: .
abundance: .

CDR3nt: TGTGCCAGCAGTGAAACCGCGACAGGGGACGGGAACACCATATATTTT
CDR3aa: CASSETATGDGNTIYF
j_gene: TRBJ1-3
v_gene: TRBV2
d_gene: TRBD1
abundance: .

CDR3nt: TGTGCCAGCAGCTTGGCCGGGACTGTTGGTTCACCCCTCCACTTT
CDR3aa: CASSLAGTVGSPLHF
j_gene: TRBJ1-6
v_gene: TRBV5-8
d_gene: .
abundance: many

CDR3nt: TGTGCCAGCAGCTTAAGGGCTAGCGGGGGGGTGGAGACCCAGTACTTC
CDR3aa: CASSLRASGGVETQYF
j_gene: TRBJ2-5
v_gene: TRBV7-3
d_gene: TRBD2
abundance: .

CDR3nt: TGTGCCAGCAGTGAAAGAACAGACCCTCGGGGTGGTTACACCTTC
CDR3aa: CASSERTDPRGGYTF
j_gene: TRBJ1-2
v_gene: TRBV6-1
d_gene: .
abundance: few

CDR3nt: TGTGCTAGTGGTTTCGTACAGGAAACCACCGGGGAGCTGTTTTTT
CDR3aa: CASGFVQETTGELFF
j_gene: TRBJ2-2
v_gene: TRBV12-5
d_gene: .
abundance: .

CDR3nt: TGTGCCAGCAGCCCTGGACAGGGGATATATGAAAAACTGTTTTTT
CDR3aa: CASSPGQGIYEKLFF
j_gene: TRBJ1-4
v_gene: TRBV7-3
d_gene: TRBD1
abundance: .

CDR3nt: TGTGCCAGCCTGGGACAGGAGTACAATGAGCAGTTCTTC
CDR3aa: CASLGQEYNEQFF
j_gene: TRBJ2-1
v_gene: TRBV6-2/TRBV6-3
d_gene: TRBD1
abundance: few

CDR3nt: TGCAGTGCCGCGGTGGGGGGGGGTAGGAATGAGCAGTTCTTC
CDR3aa: CSAAVGGGRNEQFF
j_gene: TRBJ2-1
v_gene: TRBV20-1
d_gene: TRBD2
abundance: many

CDR3nt: TGTGCCAGCAGCGCCTACTTGCGGGGGGGAGGAAGTGAGCAGTTCTTC
CDR3aa: CASSAYLRGGGSEQFF
j_gene: TRBJ2-1
v_gene: TRBV9
d_gene: TRBD2
abundance: many

CDR3nt: TGCAGTGCTAGAGATCCGGGGGGGCCCCACACAGATACGCAGTATTTT
CDR3aa: CSARDPGGPHTDTQYF
j_gene: TRBJ2-3
v_gene: TRBV20-1
d_gene: TRBD2
abundance: few

CDR3nt: TGTGCCAGCAGCTTAGATGGAACAGGGGAAGAGACCCAGTACTTC
CDR3aa: CASSLDGTGEETQYF
j_gene: TRBJ2-5
v_gene: TRBV7-6
d_gene: TRBD1
abundance: many

CDR3nt: TGCGCCAGCAGCCAAGTCGGGGGGGCGCGAGGCTACACCTTC
CDR3aa: CASSQVGGARGYTF
j_gene: TRBJ1-2
v_gene: TRBV4-1
d_gene: .
abundance: many

CDR3nt: TGTGCCAGCAGCTTAGAAGGGGGACGTAAGCGCGGCTACACCTTC
CDR3aa: CASSLEGGRKRGYTF
j_gene: TRBJ1-2
v_gene: TRBV11-2
d_gene: .
abundance: .

CDR3nt: TGCAGTGCTGGCGGGGGGCAACAAGAGACCCAGTACTTC
CDR3aa: CSAGGGQQETQYF
j_gene: TRBJ2-5
v_gene: TRBV20-1
d_gene: TRBD2
abundance: .

CDR3nt: TGTGCCAGCAGCTTAATCCGACAGGGGGCGGAGATCCAGTACTTC
CDR3aa: CASSLIRQGAEIQYF
j_gene: TRBJ2-5
v_gene: TRBV7-3
d_gene: TRBD1
abundance: .

CDR3nt: TGTGCCAGTAGTAGACACGGGACAGGGGAAAACATTCAGTACTTC
CDR3aa: CASSRHGTGENIQYF
j_gene: TRBJ2-4
v_gene: TRBV19
d_gene: TRBD1
abundance: once

CDR3nt: TGTGCTAGCAGCTTAGGGTTCACAGATACGCAGTATTTT
CDR3aa: CASSLGFTDTQYF
j_gene: TRBJ2-3
v_gene: TRBV7-7
d_gene: .
abundance: many

CDR3nt: TGTGCTAGTGGTTGGGGACAGGGGGCAAGTCAGCCCCAGCATTTT
CDR3aa: CASGWGQGASQPQHF
j_gene: TRBJ1-5
v_gene: TRBV12-5
d_gene: TRBD1
abundance: many

CDR3nt: TGTGCCAGTAGTCCGTTAGGCGGACAGGGCTCTGGGGCCAACGTCCTGACTTTC
CDR3aa: CASSPLGGQGSGANVLTF
j_gene: TRBJ2-6
v_gene: TRBV19
d_gene: TRBD1
abundance: many

CDR3nt: TGTGCCATCAGTGAGTCGAGGGCTAGCGGGGGGGCGACATGCACCTACGAGCAGTACTTC
CDR3aa: CAISESRASGGATCTYEQYF
j_gene: TRBJ2-7
v_gene: TRBV10-3
d_gene: TRBD2
abundance: .

CDR3nt: TGTGCCAGCAGCTTAGGGACCTACGGTACGCAGTATTTT
CDR3aa: CASSLGTYGTQYF
j_gene: TRBJ2-3
v_gene: TRBV7-6
d_gene: .
abundance: many